This T cell receptor (beta chain) was sequenced during a study of shared clonotypes between healthy human individuals. Study in general: The cohort had two women and a few men, ages 18 to 49. Study findings and constraints: In a few donors, approximately 5% of naive CD4 clonotypes appeared in common. Deeper or shallower sequencing was expected to change how clonotypes are shared among donors.

V was shortened by 5 bases and J by 2 bases, with 10 bases between the two germline ends. CDR3 length: 13 amino acids. The germline V gene encodes CDR1 LNHDA and CDR2 SQIVND (reference sequence). The genomic DNA of each subset was split evenly across several immunoSEQ plates. Clones were read by immunoSEQ multiplex PCR, and TCRdb kept only the in-frame ones, dropping some. Of 850,000 to 1,100,000 clones detected, roughly 80% appear once; the ten largest clones hold about 0.89%. This clone has only a few counts. The antigen remains unidentified. Sequencing was carried out using memory CD4+ T cells from PBMCs. As for subset: CD45RA-negative fraction. The TCR sequence derives from a man aged 18 to 35 in good health. Some clones in this sample may be carry-over from other donors' samples. The chain has TRBV19 and TRBJ2-7; D is tentatively TRBD1 or TRBD2 (5 bases each). The CDR3 coding sequence is TGTGCCAGTAGTCCCGGGGCCCCCTACGAGCAGTACTTC. It encodes CASSPGAPYEQYF.